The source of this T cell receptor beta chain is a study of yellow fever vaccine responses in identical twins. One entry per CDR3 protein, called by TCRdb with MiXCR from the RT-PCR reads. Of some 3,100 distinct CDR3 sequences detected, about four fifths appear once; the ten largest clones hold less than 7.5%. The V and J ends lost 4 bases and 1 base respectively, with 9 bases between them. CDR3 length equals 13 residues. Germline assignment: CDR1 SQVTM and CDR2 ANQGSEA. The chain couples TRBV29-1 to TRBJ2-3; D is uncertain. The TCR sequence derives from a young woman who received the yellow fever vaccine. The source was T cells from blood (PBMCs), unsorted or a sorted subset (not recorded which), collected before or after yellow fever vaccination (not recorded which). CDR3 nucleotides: TGCAGCGTTGTTGCTAAACGCACAGATACGCAGTATTTT. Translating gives CSVVAKRTDTQYF.